The rows below give T cell receptor beta chains drawn from one sample of a study of cytomegalovirus exposure and HLA in healthy donors. Generated by immunoSEQ multiplex PCR, the TCRdb table keeps only in-frame clones and is missing some. The sample lists some 43,000 clones; more than 85% were seen once. The sequenced sample was PBMCs. These receptors originate from a man aged 18-30 years in good health and CMV-seronegative. Each CDR3 is given with its conserved first and last residue. The D gene is left open where the match is weak.

V gene	CDR3 length	D gene	J gene	CDR3 DNA	CDR3 protein
TRBV4-2	19	-	TRBJ2-7	TGTGCCAGCAGCCAAGGAAGGGGGGGGGCCGGTTCATGGAGGTATGAGCAGTACTTC	CASSQGRGGAGSWRYEQYF
TRBV6-6	15	-	TRBJ2-2	TGTGCCAGCATCGCACTTTCCCCGAACACCGGGGAGCTGTTTTTT	CASIALSPNTGELFF
TRBV9	15	TRBD1	TRBJ1-2	TGTGCCAGCAGCGCAAGGGACAGTCCTAACTATGGCTACACCTTC	CASSARDSPNYGYTF
TRBV5-4	13	-	TRBJ1-2	TGTGCCAGCAGCTTGAAAGGGGTGGAAGGCTACACCTTC	CASSLKGVEGYTF
TRBV7-2	14	TRBD1	TRBJ1-2	TGTGCCAGCAGCTTTGCAGGGGGCGCCTATGGCTACACCTTC	CASSFAGGAYGYTF
TRBV28	14	-	TRBJ2-7	TGTGCCAGCAGTTTATCAGGGTCTAACTACGAGCAGTACTTC	CASSLSGSNYEQYF
TRBV7-8	13	TRBD2	TRBJ2-1	TGTGCCAGCGGGCCGGGGGGGCCGGGTGAGCAGTTCTTC	CASGPGGPGEQFF
TRBV18	13	TRBD1	TRBJ1-2	TGTGCCAGCTCAACGACAGGGATCGATGGCTACACCTTC	CASSTTGIDGYTF
TRBV11-3	14	-	TRBJ2-3	TGTGCCAGCAGCCCAGGGGCGGCGACAGATACGCAGTATTTT	CASSPGAATDTQYF
TRBV19	16	-	TRBJ2-3	TGTGCCAGTAGTTCCTCCTCGGGTTTCGATGGAGATACGCAGTATTTT	CASSSSSGFDGDTQYF
TRBV7-2	13	-	TRBJ1-1	TGTGCCAGCAGCTTTTCGGGGAACACTGAAGCTTTCTTT	CASSFSGNTEAFF
TRBV10-2	13	-	TRBJ2-3	TGCGCCAGCAGTAGCAGGGTGACAGATACGCAGTATTTT	CASSSRVTDTQYF
TRBV4-3	13	-	TRBJ1-2	TGCGCCAGCAGCCGAGGGTTTAACTATGGCTACACCTTC	CASSRGFNYGYTF
TRBV7-3	15	-	TRBJ2-5	TGTGCCAGCAGCTTAACGTGGACAGCCCAAGAGACCCAGTACTTC	CASSLTWTAQETQYF
TRBV7-2	16	-	TRBJ2-5	TGTGCCAGCAGCTTAGGCCTAGCCCCTCTACAAGAGACCCAGTACTTC	CASSLGLAPLQETQYF
TRBV19	17	-	TRBJ1-5	TGTGCCAGTACCCCCGGCGGACAGTTTGAGAAATGGCAGCCCCAGCATTTT	CASTPGGQFEKWQPQHF
TRBV30	17	TRBD1	TRBJ1-3	TGTGCCTGGATCCCCATCTCGGGACAGGGGAAAGGAAACACCATATATTTT	CAWIPISGQGKGNTIYF